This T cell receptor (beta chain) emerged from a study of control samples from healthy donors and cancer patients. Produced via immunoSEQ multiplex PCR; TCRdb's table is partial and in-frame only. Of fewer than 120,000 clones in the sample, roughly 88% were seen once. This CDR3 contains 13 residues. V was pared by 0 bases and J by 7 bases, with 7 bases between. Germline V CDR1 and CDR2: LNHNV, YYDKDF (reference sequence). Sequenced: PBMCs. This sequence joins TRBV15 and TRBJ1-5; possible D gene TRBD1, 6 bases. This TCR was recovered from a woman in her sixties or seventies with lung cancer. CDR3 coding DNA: TGTGCCACCAGCAGAGACAGGGGACAGCCCCAGCATTTT. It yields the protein CATSRDRGQPQHF. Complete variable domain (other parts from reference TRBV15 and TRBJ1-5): DAMVIQNPRYQVTQFGKPVTLSCSQTLNHNVMYWYQQKSSQAPKLLFHYYDKDFNNEADTPDNFQSRRPNTSFCFLDIRSPGLGDTAMYLCATSRDRGQPQHFGDGTRLSIL.